This TCR beta chain was sequenced during a study of vaccination effects on CD4 cells after COVID-19. Sequencing was performed with immunoSEQ multiplex PCR; in TCRdb, only in-frame clones are kept and a portion is missing. Here the sample spans under 60,000 clones, 75% to 85% being singletons. Germline V gene lookup returns CDR1 SNHLY and CDR2 FYNNEI. V was clipped by 6 bases and J by 6 bases, with 11 bases between them. The CDR3 totals 13 residues. Pools of viral peptides were used by the ViraFEST assay to expand antigen-specific CD4+ T cells ahead of sequencing. A roughly 11-day culture period preceded the isolation of CD4+ T cells. Sometime from March through December 2020, the person acquired a SARS-CoV-2 infection that PCR confirmed. Regarding this clone: The antigen remains unidentified.

V is TRBV2 and J is TRBJ1-4; D is uncertain. The source was CD4+ T cells from PBMCs cultured with HIV peptides, collected before COVID-19 vaccination. This sample's subset: HIV-1 Nef peptide pool negative control/reference culture. The TCR sequence derives from a human donor who had a prior SARS-CoV-2 infection. The CDR3 bases are TGTGCCAGCAGGGTAGGGATTTATGAAAAACTGTTTTTT. Translated, it gives CASRVGIYEKLFF.